These T cell receptor beta chains were read from a single sample in a study of T cell repertoires in cytomegalovirus infection. These TCRs' antigens remain unknown. TCRdb reprocessed the reads via MiXCR and lists one record per CDR3 protein. Of 200,000 or so distinct CDR3 sequences in the sample, around 35% were seen once. Specimen: CD8+ T cells from cultured PBMCs, collected from culture after CMV antigen stimulation. These receptors were collected from a human donor in good health (CMV status not recorded). Some clones in this sample may be carry-over from other donors' samples. CDR3s include the opening cysteine and the closing phenylalanine or tryptophan. D genes are given only for firm matches. Part of the rows lack a size; the others show once, few, many or a class for expanded clones.

j_call: TRBJ1-1
d_call: NA
v_call: TRBV24-1
clone_size: few
cdr3_aa: CATSDGTGYTEAFF
cdr3_nt: TGTGCCACCAGTGATGGGACCGGTTACACTGAAGCTTTCTTT

j_call: TRBJ1-5
d_call: TRBD1
v_call: TRBV6-1
clone_size: NA
cdr3_aa: CASRVQGAREPQHF
cdr3_nt: TGTGCCAGCAGAGTACAGGGGGCGAGGGAGCCCCAGCATTTT

j_call: TRBJ2-7
d_call: TRBD2
v_call: TRBV28
clone_size: NA
cdr3_aa: CASSQGLAAYEQYF
cdr3_nt: TGTGCCAGCAGTCAGGGACTAGCGGCTTACGAGCAGTACTTC

j_call: TRBJ1-5
d_call: NA
v_call: TRBV15
clone_size: NA
cdr3_aa: CATSRGSRPQHF
cdr3_nt: TGTGCCACCAGCAGAGGTTCCCGGCCCCAGCATTTT

j_call: TRBJ2-7
d_call: NA
v_call: TRBV11-2
clone_size: once
cdr3_aa: CASSRGTSEQYF
cdr3_nt: TGTGCCAGCAGCCGAGGGACGAGCGAGCAGTACTTC

j_call: TRBJ1-1
d_call: NA
v_call: TRBV19
clone_size: many
cdr3_aa: CASSINDAAGYMNTEAFF
cdr3_nt: TGTGCCAGTAGTATAAACGACGCTGCAGGGTACATGAATACTGAAGCTTTCTTT

j_call: TRBJ2-5
d_call: TRBD1
v_call: TRBV7-9
clone_size: NA
cdr3_aa: CASSPRDRVETQYF
cdr3_nt: TGTGCCAGCAGCCCTCGGGACAGGGTGGAGACCCAGTACTTC

j_call: TRBJ2-1
d_call: TRBD2
v_call: TRBV7-6
clone_size: few
cdr3_aa: CASSSVAGGPLSAEQFF
cdr3_nt: TGTGCCAGCAGCTCCGTAGCGGGAGGGCCTTTGTCGGCCGAGCAGTTCTTC

j_call: TRBJ2-3
d_call: NA
v_call: TRBV9
clone_size: once
cdr3_aa: CASSARDKSTDTQYF
cdr3_nt: TGTGCCAGCAGCGCCCGGGACAAAAGCACAGATACGCAGTATTTT

j_call: TRBJ2-2
d_call: NA
v_call: TRBV11-3
clone_size: NA
cdr3_aa: CASSHYTGELFF
cdr3_nt: TGTGCCAGCAGCCACTACACCGGGGAGCTGTTTTTT

j_call: TRBJ2-1
d_call: TRBD2
v_call: TRBV20-1
clone_size: few
cdr3_aa: CSALTSGSSYNEQFF
cdr3_nt: TGCAGTGCTTTGACTAGCGGGAGCTCCTACAATGAGCAGTTCTTC

j_call: TRBJ2-7
d_call: TRBD2
v_call: TRBV7-2
clone_size: few
cdr3_aa: CASSSRLAGEFYEQYF
cdr3_nt: TGTGCCAGCAGCTCCAGACTAGCGGGCGAATTCTACGAGCAGTACTTC

j_call: TRBJ2-1
d_call: NA
v_call: TRBV7-9
clone_size: few
cdr3_aa: CASSSVESSYNEQFF
cdr3_nt: TGTGCCAGCAGCTCAGTTGAAAGCTCCTACAATGAGCAGTTCTTC

j_call: TRBJ2-7
d_call: NA
v_call: TRBV27
clone_size: once
cdr3_aa: CASSLPGRTYEQYF
cdr3_nt: TGTGCCAGCAGTCTTCCGGGCAGGACCTACGAGCAGTACTTC

j_call: TRBJ2-3
d_call: TRBD2
v_call: TRBV7-9
clone_size: NA
cdr3_aa: CASSLGGRAADTQYF
cdr3_nt: TGTGCCAGCAGCTTAGGCGGGAGGGCCGCAGATACGCAGTATTTT

j_call: TRBJ2-5
d_call: TRBD1
v_call: TRBV28
clone_size: once
cdr3_aa: CASSLGQGVVETQYF
cdr3_nt: TGTGCCAGCAGTTTAGGACAGGGGGTGGTTGAGACCCAGTACTTC

j_call: TRBJ2-3
d_call: TRBD2
v_call: TRBV7-9
clone_size: NA
cdr3_aa: CASSLWSGNREDTQYF
cdr3_nt: TGTGCCAGCAGCTTATGGAGCGGGAACCGTGAGGATACGCAGTATTTT

j_call: TRBJ2-1
d_call: TRBD2
v_call: TRBV12-3/TRBV12-4
clone_size: few
cdr3_aa: CASSLSGGDNEQFF
cdr3_nt: TGTGCCAGCAGTTTAAGCGGGGGTGACAATGAGCAGTTCTTC

j_call: TRBJ2-3
d_call: NA
v_call: TRBV7-6
clone_size: many
cdr3_aa: CASSLASWGREYTDTQYF
cdr3_nt: TGTGCCAGCAGCTTAGCGAGCTGGGGGAGAGAGTACACAGATACGCAGTATTTT

j_call: TRBJ2-7
d_call: TRBD1
v_call: TRBV12-3/TRBV12-4
clone_size: few
cdr3_aa: CASSSVGTGSYEQYF
cdr3_nt: TGTGCCAGCAGTTCCGTCGGGACAGGTTCCTACGAGCAGTACTTC

j_call: TRBJ2-7
d_call: NA
v_call: TRBV6-6
clone_size: NA
cdr3_aa: CASSYLATYEQYF
cdr3_nt: TGTGCCAGCAGTTACCTAGCAACCTACGAGCAGTACTTC

j_call: TRBJ1-1
d_call: TRBD1
v_call: TRBV6-1
clone_size: NA
cdr3_aa: CASSEWTGSSGTEAFF
cdr3_nt: TGTGCCAGCAGTGAATGGACAGGGAGTAGTGGGACTGAAGCTTTCTTT

j_call: TRBJ2-1
d_call: NA
v_call: TRBV15
clone_size: NA
cdr3_aa: CATSRDLREQFF
cdr3_nt: TGTGCCACCAGCAGAGATCTTCGGGAGCAGTTCTTC

j_call: TRBJ2-7
d_call: NA
v_call: TRBV12-3/TRBV12-4
clone_size: few
cdr3_aa: CASSLDSNSYEQYF
cdr3_nt: TGTGCCAGCAGTTTAGACAGTAACTCCTACGAGCAGTACTTC

j_call: TRBJ1-1
d_call: NA
v_call: TRBV12-3/TRBV12-4
clone_size: few
cdr3_aa: CASSLGSGLNTEAFF
cdr3_nt: TGTGCCAGCAGTTTAGGCAGTGGGTTGAACACTGAAGCTTTCTTT

j_call: TRBJ2-3
d_call: TRBD2
v_call: TRBV7-3
clone_size: few
cdr3_aa: CASSLGGLAAEGTDTQYF
cdr3_nt: TGTGCCAGCAGTTTGGGGGGACTAGCGGCGGAGGGGACAGATACGCAGTATTTT

j_call: TRBJ2-3
d_call: NA
v_call: TRBV6-1
clone_size: once
cdr3_aa: CASSERKVSTDTQYF
cdr3_nt: TGTGCCAGCAGTGAAAGGAAGGTCTCCACAGATACGCAGTATTTT

j_call: TRBJ2-1
d_call: TRBD2
v_call: TRBV7-8
clone_size: NA
cdr3_aa: CASTGLAVNEQFF
cdr3_nt: TGTGCCAGCACCGGACTAGCGGTGAATGAGCAGTTCTTC

j_call: TRBJ2-5
d_call: NA
v_call: TRBV28
clone_size: NA
cdr3_aa: CASSLRNQETQYF
cdr3_nt: TGTGCCAGCAGTTTAAGGAACCAAGAGACCCAGTACTTC

j_call: TRBJ2-7
d_call: TRBD1
v_call: TRBV6-2/TRBV6-3
clone_size: NA
cdr3_aa: CASIKGQLLTYEQYF
cdr3_nt: TGTGCCAGCATCAAGGGACAGCTCCTTACCTACGAGCAGTACTTC

j_call: TRBJ1-2
d_call: NA
v_call: TRBV27
clone_size: NA
cdr3_aa: CASSLNTDYGYTF
cdr3_nt: TGTGCCAGCAGTTTAAACACTGACTATGGCTACACCTTC

j_call: TRBJ2-7
d_call: TRBD1
v_call: TRBV13
clone_size: NA
cdr3_aa: CASSSNPTGSSYEQYF
cdr3_nt: TGTGCCAGCAGCTCTAACCCGACAGGGAGCTCCTACGAGCAGTACTTC

j_call: TRBJ1-4
d_call: TRBD1
v_call: TRBV7-9
clone_size: few
cdr3_aa: CASSLVDRLRDATNEKLFF
cdr3_nt: TGTGCCAGCAGCTTAGTGGACAGGTTGAGGGATGCAACTAATGAAAAACTGTTTTTT

j_call: TRBJ2-7
d_call: TRBD2
v_call: TRBV4-2
clone_size: NA
cdr3_aa: CASSLLAGVSYEQYF
cdr3_nt: TGTGCCAGCAGCCTACTAGCGGGTGTTTCCTACGAGCAGTACTTC

j_call: TRBJ1-6
d_call: NA
v_call: TRBV2
clone_size: NA
cdr3_aa: CASSDEGTYNSPLHF
cdr3_nt: TGTGCCAGCAGTGATGAGGGAACCTATAATTCACCCCTCCACTTT

j_call: TRBJ2-4
d_call: TRBD1
v_call: TRBV25-1
clone_size: NA
cdr3_aa: CASSEGTGGNIQYF
cdr3_nt: TGTGCCAGCAGTGAAGGGACAGGGGGCAACATTCAGTACTTC

j_call: TRBJ2-7
d_call: NA
v_call: TRBV7-9
clone_size: NA
cdr3_aa: CASSPPPLAMKDEQYF
cdr3_nt: TGTGCCAGCAGCCCTCCCCCGTTAGCGATGAAGGACGAGCAGTACTTC

j_call: TRBJ1-1
d_call: TRBD1
v_call: TRBV19
clone_size: few
cdr3_aa: CATRTGGTEAFF
cdr3_nt: TGTGCCACCAGGACAGGGGGCACTGAAGCTTTCTTT

j_call: TRBJ1-1
d_call: NA
v_call: TRBV6-4
clone_size: NA
cdr3_aa: CASSDSYVAGRNTEAFF
cdr3_nt: TGTGCCAGCAGTGACTCGTATGTGGCAGGGAGGAACACTGAAGCTTTCTTT

j_call: TRBJ2-6
d_call: NA
v_call: TRBV10-3
clone_size: NA
cdr3_aa: CAISESVRSLGANVLTF
cdr3_nt: TGTGCCATCAGTGAGTCGGTGAGATCTCTGGGGGCCAACGTCCTGACTTTC

j_call: TRBJ2-7
d_call: TRBD1
v_call: TRBV7-8
clone_size: many
cdr3_aa: CASSLALIGLPGDRGPYEQYF
cdr3_nt: TGTGCCAGCAGCTTAGCGCTAATAGGCCTACCGGGTGACAGGGGCCCCTACGAGCAGTACTTC

j_call: TRBJ1-5
d_call: NA
v_call: TRBV4-1
clone_size: NA
cdr3_aa: CASSQDSGPSGQPQHF
cdr3_nt: TGCGCCAGCAGCCAAGATTCAGGGCCGTCCGGTCAGCCCCAGCATTTT

j_call: TRBJ1-4
d_call: TRBD1
v_call: TRBV15
clone_size: NA
cdr3_aa: CATSSRQGGGQKLFF
cdr3_nt: TGTGCCACCAGCAGCAGACAGGGGGGGGGCCAAAAACTGTTTTTT

j_call: TRBJ2-1
d_call: TRBD2
v_call: TRBV7-6
clone_size: NA
cdr3_aa: CASSISGASSYNEQFF
cdr3_nt: TGTGCCAGCAGCATTAGCGGGGCGAGCTCCTACAATGAGCAGTTCTTC